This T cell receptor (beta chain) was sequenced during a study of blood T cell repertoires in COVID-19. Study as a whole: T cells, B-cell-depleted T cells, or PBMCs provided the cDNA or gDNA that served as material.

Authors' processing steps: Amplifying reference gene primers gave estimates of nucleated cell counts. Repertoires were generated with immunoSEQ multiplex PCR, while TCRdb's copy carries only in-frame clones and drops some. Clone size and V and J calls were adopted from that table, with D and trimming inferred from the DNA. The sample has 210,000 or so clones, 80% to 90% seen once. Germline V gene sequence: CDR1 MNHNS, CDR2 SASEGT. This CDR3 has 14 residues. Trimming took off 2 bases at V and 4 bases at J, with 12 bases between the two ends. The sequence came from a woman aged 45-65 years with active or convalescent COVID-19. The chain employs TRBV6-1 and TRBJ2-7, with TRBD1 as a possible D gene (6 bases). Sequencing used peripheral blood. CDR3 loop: CASSEQYRDYEQYF. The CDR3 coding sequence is TGTGCCAGCAGTGAACAGTACAGGGATTACGAGCAGTACTTC.